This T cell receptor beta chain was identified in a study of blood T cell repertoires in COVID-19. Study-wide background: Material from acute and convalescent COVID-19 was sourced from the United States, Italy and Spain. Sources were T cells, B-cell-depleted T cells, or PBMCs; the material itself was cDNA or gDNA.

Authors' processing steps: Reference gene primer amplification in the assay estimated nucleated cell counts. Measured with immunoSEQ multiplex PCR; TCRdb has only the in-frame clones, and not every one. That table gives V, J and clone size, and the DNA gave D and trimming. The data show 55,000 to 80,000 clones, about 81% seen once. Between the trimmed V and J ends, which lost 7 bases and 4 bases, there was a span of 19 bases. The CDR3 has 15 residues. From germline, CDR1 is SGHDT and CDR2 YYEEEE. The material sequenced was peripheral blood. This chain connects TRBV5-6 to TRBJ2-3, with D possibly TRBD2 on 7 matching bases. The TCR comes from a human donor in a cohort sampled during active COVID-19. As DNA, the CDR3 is TGTGCCAGCCTTGGGGGGGCGAGTTTCCCAGATACGCAGTATTTT. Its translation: CASLGGASFPDTQYF.